Shown below are 19 T cell receptor beta chains from a single sample sequenced in a study of cytomegalovirus exposure and HLA in healthy donors. Primers for the PCR totalled 60 Vbeta and 13 Jbeta. TCRdb keeps only in-frame clones here, not all; method: immunoSEQ multiplex PCR. The sample carries approximately 76,000 clones, 79% recorded once. The sample taken for sequencing was PBMCs. The receptors come from a man aged 25 to 40 in good health and CMV-seronegative.

The chain uses TRBV5-1 and TRBJ2-1; the D gene is possibly TRBD2 (6 bases). The CDR3 consists of 14 residues. Trimming took off 0 bases at V and 7 bases at J, with 11 bases between the two ends. Germline lookup yields CDR1 SGHRS and CDR2 YFSETQ. CDR3 sequence (DNA): TGCGCCAGCAGCTTGGCCCGGGCGGGGAATGAGCAGTTCTTC. Its translation: CASSLARAGNEQFF.

The chain couples TRBV28 to TRBJ2-7; D unclear. Germline CDR1 and CDR2: MDHEN and SYDVKM. This CDR3 has 12 amino acids. The germline V and J ends were trimmed by 5 bases and 4 bases, with 9 bases remaining between them. The CDR3 here is CASSVRAYEQYF. Here the CDR3 DNA reads TGTGCCAGCAGTGTTCGCGCGTACGAGCAGTACTTC. Filled out from reference TRBV28 and TRBJ2-7, the complete variable domain reads DVKVTQSSRYLVKRTGEKVFLECVQDMDHENMFWYRQDPGLGLRLIYFSYDVKMKEKGDIPEGYSVSREKKERFSLILESASTNQTSMYLCASSVRAYEQYFGPGTRLTVT.

The CDR3 DNA reads TGTGCCTGGAGTTCGGGAAACACCATATATTTT. This gives the protein CAWSSGNTIYF. The rearrangement joins TRBV30 to TRBJ1-3; D remains ambiguous. This CDR3 contains 11 residues. Germline V gene sequence: CDR1 GTSNPN, CDR2 SVGIG (reference sequence). The ends were cut back, 2 bases at V and 4 bases at J, with 3 bases in the middle.

The gene calls are TRBV29-1 and TRBJ2-1; 9 nucleotides line up with TRBD2. The CDR3 length is 15 residues. V shed 4 bases and J 5 bases; nucleotides not matched to a gene: 9. The germline V gene has CDR1 SQVTM and CDR2 ANQGSEA. The CDR3 coding sequence is TGCAGCGTTGGAAAAGGTAGCGGGGGCCACAATGAGCAGTTCTTC. It yields the protein CSVGKGSGGHNEQFF.

This chain uses TRBV18 with TRBJ2-1; 7 bases are a match to TRBD2. The CDR3 has 17 amino acids. From germline, CDR1 is KGHSH and CDR2 LQKENI. Unmatched junction bases numbered 14, after V lost 0 bases and J lost 9 bases. CDR3 coding DNA: TGTGCCAGCTCACCACCGTGGACTAGTAGCACGGGGGGTGAGCAGTTCTTC. This codes for CASSPPWTSSTGGEQFF.

The chain has TRBV7-2 and TRBJ2-7, with 7 bases that match TRBD2. Trimming removed 5 bases from V and 3 bases from J; junction bases left unmatched: 7. This CDR3 comprises 14 residues. Germline V gives CDR1 SGHTA, CDR2 FQGNSA. The CDR3 DNA reads as TGTGCCAGCAGCGCCGGACTAGGGTACTACGAGCAGTACTTC. Amino acids: CASSAGLGYYEQYF.

The DNA of the CDR3 is TGCGCCAGCAGCCAAGCCGGGACAGGGGGCGAGCAGTACTTC. Protein: CASSQAGTGGEQYF. The chain combines TRBV4-1 with TRBJ2-7, with 11 positions matching TRBD1. Germline V gene sequence: CDR1 MGHRA, CDR2 YSYEKL. Losses at the gene ends were 1 base for V and 6 bases for J; bases not matched to a gene: 2. The CDR3 consists of 14 residues.

This chain connects TRBV7-3 to TRBJ2-3; 7 nucleotides match TRBD1. The V gene's germline CDR1 is SGHTA and CDR2 FQGTGA. CDR3 length: 13 amino acids. Unmatched junction bases numbered 1, after V lost 3 bases and J lost 4 bases. For the CDR3, the DNA is TGTGCCAGCAGCTTGACAGGGCCAGATACGCAGTATTTT. Encoded protein: CASSLTGPDTQYF.

This clone was seen a few times. The rearrangement joins TRBV5-6 to TRBJ2-7; TRBD1 agrees at 10 bases. This CDR3 has 14 amino acids. The junction had 4 bases not matched to a gene; V was cut back by 4 bases and J by 3 bases. Germline values: CDR1 SGHDT, CDR2 YYEEEE. The CDR3 region is CASSKTGGNYEQYF. In nucleotides, the CDR3 is TGTGCCAGCAGCAAGACAGGGGGCAACTACGAGCAGTACTTC.

This clone turned up a few times. At one end, the junction sequence differs from germline, possibly due to a read error. The V and J genes are TRBV7-9 and TRBJ2-7, with a possible D match to TRBD1 (5 bases). This CDR3 region has 13 residues. Germline values: CDR1 SEHNR, CDR2 FQNEAQ (reference sequence). The DNA of the CDR3 is TGTTCCAGCAGCTTAGGTGGGGCTTACGAGCAGTACTTC. It specifies CSSSLGGAYEQYF.

The rearrangement links TRBV12-5 to TRBJ1-1; TRBD1 might be the D (6 bases). Germline V gives CDR1 LGHNT, CDR2 FRNRAP. CDR3 length: 13 residues. V lost 2 bases and J lost 6, with 10 bases in between. The DNA of the CDR3 is TGTGCTAGTGGTTTGCAGGGGCCAGCTGAAGCTTTCTTT. It yields the protein CASGLQGPAEAFF.

The chain is built from TRBV21-1 and TRBJ1-1. TRBV21-1 constitutes a pseudogene. This CDR3 spans 14 amino acids. CDR3 nucleotide sequence: TGTGCCAGCAGCAAAGAGGAGGTAGGTACTGAAGCTTTCTTT. It specifies CASSKEEVGTEAFF.

Only one count was recorded for this clone. The chain has TRBV7-3 and TRBJ2-3; maybe TRBD2 (6 bases). Trimming pared 2 bases from V and 5 bases from J, leaving 8 bases between. This CDR3 spans 13 amino acids. CDR1 and CDR2 from the germline V gene are SGHTA and FQGTGA. In DNA form, the CDR3 reads TGTGCCAGCAGCTTAGCGGGGAAAGATACGCAGTATTTT. Translating gives CASSLAGKDTQYF.

This clone was detected only a few times. Other DNA sequences of this sample code for an identical CDR3. V is TRBV10-3 and J is TRBJ2-7; TRBD1 aligns across 7 bases. The CDR3 has 13 amino acids. With V trimmed by 4 bases and J by 1 base, 1 base remained unmatched. CDR1 is ENHRY, CDR2 SYGVKD, per germline. Here the CDR3 reads CAISGQGSYEQYF. CDR3 nucleotide sequence: TGTGCCATCAGTGGACAGGGATCCTACGAGCAGTACTTC.

The chain links TRBV10-3 to TRBJ1-5; D remains unclear. Germline assignment: CDR1 ENHRY and CDR2 SYGVKD. The length of the CDR3 is 14 residues. The V gene lost 3 bases and the J gene lost 0 bases, with 6 bases spanning the gap. The CDR3 is CAISENFSNQPQHF. The CDR3 region has the DNA TGTGCCATCAGTGAAAACTTTAGCAATCAGCCCCAGCATTTT.

This clone was observed once. The V and J genes are TRBV13 and TRBJ2-7; TRBD2 aligns across 12 bases. J gave up 5 bases and V 5 bases, and 4 bases lay outside the gene matches. Germline V gives CDR1 PRHDT, CDR2 FYEKMQ (reference sequence). The CDR3 covers 14 residues. CDR3 nucleotide sequence: TGTGCCAGCAGCCTGACTAGCGGGAGTGACGAGCAGTACTTC. Amino acid sequence: CASSLTSGSDEQYF.

The chain couples TRBV4-1 to TRBJ2-7, with 10 positions matching TRBD1. Germline V gives CDR1 MGHRA, CDR2 YSYEKL. The CDR3 extends over 16 amino acids. The junction had 10 bases not matched to a gene; V was cut back by 3 bases and J by 5 bases. This chain's CDR3 is CASSQSPGQGKNEQYF. CDR3 in DNA: TGCGCCAGCAGCCAGTCACCGGGACAGGGGAAGAACGAGCAGTACTTC.

This clone turned up a few times. The chain recombines TRBV5-1 with TRBJ2-7; 7 nucleotides align to TRBD1. The trim removed 0 bases at V and 7 bases at J, leaving 4 bases unmatched. This CDR3 has 13 residues. Germline V gives CDR1 SGHRS, CDR2 YFSETQ. This chain's CDR3 is CASSLGTGEEQYF. The CDR3 DNA reads TGCGCCAGCAGCTTGGGTACAGGGGAAGAGCAGTACTTC. Full variable domain (outside the CDR3, taken from reference TRBV5-1 and TRBJ2-7): KAGVTQTPRYLIKTRGQQVTLSCSPISGHRSVSWYQQTPGQGLQFLFEYFSETQRNKGNFPGRFSGRQFSNSRSEMNVSTLELGDSALYLCASSLGTGEEQYFGPGTRLTVT.

The chain carries TRBV7-2 and TRBJ2-7, with a possible D match to TRBD2 (6 bases). The CDR3 covers 15 residues. Trimming shortened V by 2 bases and J by 0 bases, and 11 bases separated the two germline ends. Per the germline V gene, CDR1 is SGHTA and CDR2 is FQGNSA. The CDR3 loop is CASSLSGPSSYEQYF. For the CDR3, the DNA is TGTGCCAGCAGCTTAAGCGGGCCGAGCTCCTACGAGCAGTACTTC.